This T cell receptor (beta chain) was captured in a study of blood T cell repertoires in COVID-19. In the study overall: Collection of acute and convalescent COVID-19 samples took place in the United States, Italy and Spain.

The CDR3 consists of 16 residues. V shed 4 bases and J 4 bases; nucleotides not matched to a gene: 9. Germline CDR1 and CDR2: SGHVS and FQNEAQ. Here immunoSEQ multiplex PCR was the method, and the copy in TCRdb shows in-frame clones only, minus some. The sample consists of around 220,000 clones, 65% to 90% of them appearing once. The clonotype comes from a woman older than 75 with active or convalescent COVID-19. Sample: peripheral blood. V gene TRBV7-8 combines with J gene TRBJ2-7; 11 nucleotides match TRBD1. CDR3 coding DNA: TGTGCCAGCAGCTCTCGCGGACAGGGGGCGAGTTACGAGCAGTACTTC. It codes for CASSSRGQGASYEQYF. Variable domain in full (rest from reference TRBV7-8 and TRBJ2-7): GAGVSQSPRYKVAKRGQDVALRCDPISGHVSLFWYQQALGQGPEFLTYFQNEAQLDKSGLPSDRFFAERPEGSVSTLKIQRTQQEDSAVYLCASSSRGQGASYEQYFGPGTRLTVT.